These T cell receptor beta chains were read from a single sample in a study of patients and donors after allogeneic stem cell transplantation. TCRdb re-derived calls from the RT-PCR reads in MiXCR, one entry per CDR3 protein. The sample has approximately 220,000 distinct CDR3 sequences, around two fifths seen once; the top ten hold approximately 10%. The sequenced sample was blood, either unsorted or a sorted T cell fraction (not recorded which). The receptors derive from a human donor who was either an allogeneic HSCT recipient or a stem cell or donor lymphocyte infusion donor (not recorded which). It is not recorded whose cells these are; they may come from a transplant donor. CDR3s include the opening cysteine and the closing phenylalanine or tryptophan. The D gene is left open where the match is weak. Where a row states a size, it is once, few, many or the class of an expanded clone; other rows omit it.

DNA,CDR3,size,V,D,J
TGTGCCATCAGTGATAGGGGGTTGGCTGAAGCTTTCTTT,CAISDRGLAEAFF,-,TRBV10-3,-,TRBJ1-1
TGTGCCAGCAGCACAACAGGGTCCTATCTGATCTACGAGCAGTACTTC,CASSTTGSYLIYEQYF,-,TRBV9,-,TRBJ2-7
TGTGCCAGCAGTTCGTGGGACCCAGCAACTAATGAAAAACTGTTTTTT,CASSSWDPATNEKLFF,few,TRBV28,-,TRBJ1-4
TGCAGCGTGGCCTACACCCCGGGGCTGGGTCAGCCCCAGCATTTT,CSVAYTPGLGQPQHF,few,TRBV29-1,-,TRBJ1-5
TGTGCCAGCAGCCCGGGGACAGCCCATAGCAATCAGCCCCAGCATTTT,CASSPGTAHSNQPQHF,-,TRBV7-9,TRBD1,TRBJ1-5
TGTGCCAGCAGTTTATGGTCCTTTCCGGGGGAGACCCAGTACTTC,CASSLWSFPGETQYF,-,TRBV12-3/TRBV12-4,-,TRBJ2-5
TGTGCCAGCCTTACTTACCGGGGTTATAGCAATCAGCCCCAGCATTTT,CASLTYRGYSNQPQHF,-,TRBV28,-,TRBJ1-5
TGTGCCAGCAGCTTAGGACGGAACATGAACACTGAAGCTTTCTTT,CASSLGRNMNTEAFF,few,TRBV7-9,-,TRBJ1-1
TGTGCCAGCAGCTTACAGGGGTCTGGCTACACCTTC,CASSLQGSGYTF,few,TRBV7-9,-,TRBJ1-2
TGCGCCAGCAGAACCCAGGACAGATGGACTGAAGCTTTCTTT,CASRTQDRWTEAFF,-,TRBV5-1,-,TRBJ1-1
TGTGCCAGCAGCTTGGACCCAGCAGTGATGGGAAACACCATATATTTT,CASSLDPAVMGNTIYF,-,TRBV5-5,-,TRBJ1-3
TGTGCCAGCAGTCCTACTAGCGGGGGGCCGGATGAGCAGTTCTTC,CASSPTSGGPDEQFF,-,TRBV6-5,TRBD2,TRBJ2-1
TGCGCCAGCAGCCTCACAGGGTATGAGCAGTTCTTC,CASSLTGYEQFF,-,TRBV4-1,-,TRBJ2-1
TGTGCCAGCAGTATGGGACAGGGTAATCAGCCCCAGCATTTT,CASSMGQGNQPQHF,-,TRBV7-8,TRBD1,TRBJ1-5
TGCAGCGGAAGGACGAATGGCTATGGCTACACCTTC,CSGRTNGYGYTF,few,TRBV29-1,-,TRBJ1-2
TGTGCCCCGCGTTCCGGGGAGAACACTGAAGCTTTCTTT,CAPRSGENTEAFF,-,TRBV12-5,-,TRBJ1-1
TGCGCCAGCAGCCAAGATGGCCAACCCCAGTACTTC,CASSQDGQPQYF,-,TRBV4-1,-,TRBJ2-5
TGTGCCAGCAGTCCCCCGGGACAGGGGAACACTGAAGCTTTCTTT,CASSPPGQGNTEAFF,many,TRBV12-3/TRBV12-4,TRBD1,TRBJ1-1
TGTGCCAGCCTTACCGCCTCGGGACAGTTCCATGAAAAACTGTTTTTT,CASLTASGQFHEKLFF,-,TRBV27,TRBD1,TRBJ1-4
TGTGCCAGCACCGAAACCGGACTAACGAACACCGGGGAGCTGTTTTTT,CASTETGLTNTGELFF,-,TRBV9,-,TRBJ2-2
TGTGCCAGCAGCCCGTACCAAAGAGGACTGATGAAAACTGAAGCTTTCTTT,CASSPYQRGLMKTEAFF,-,TRBV7-2,-,TRBJ1-1
TGTGCCAGCAGACCCCAAAGGACAGAAAAAAAACTGTTTTTT,CASRPQRTEKKLFF,-,TRBV6-6,-,TRBJ1-4
TGCGCCAGCAGCTTACCAGGGAGCACTGAAGCTTTCTTT,CASSLPGSTEAFF,-,TRBV5-1,-,TRBJ1-1
TGTGCCAGCAGCTCCCACCTCCCCTTAGCGGGGAGTAGCACAGATACGCAGTATTTT,CASSSHLPLAGSSTDTQYF,-,TRBV3-1,TRBD2,TRBJ2-3
TGTGCCAGCAGTTGGGCGGATAATTCACCCCTCCACTTT,CASSWADNSPLHF,-,TRBV6-6,-,TRBJ1-6
TGTGCCAGCCTATCCACGGGGGTACCTGAAGCTTTCTTT,CASLSTGVPEAFF,-,TRBV12-3/TRBV12-4,-,TRBJ1-1
TGCAGTGCTAGAGATTTCGGGCAGCCCCAGCATTTT,CSARDFGQPQHF,few,TRBV20-1,-,TRBJ1-5
TGCGCCAGCAGCCAAGATGTGCAGAGCTCCTATAATTCACCCCTCCACTTT,CASSQDVQSSYNSPLHF,few,TRBV4-1,-,TRBJ1-6
TGTGCCATCAGTGATCGAGGGGGCGCCTCAAACTATGGCTACACCTTC,CAISDRGGASNYGYTF,-,TRBV10-3,TRBD1,TRBJ1-2
TGTGCCAGCAGTCGTCGGAACACCGGGGAGCTGTTTTTT,CASSRRNTGELFF,few,TRBV25-1,-,TRBJ2-2
TGCGCCAGCAGCACCCTTGGGACGGGGAAGGAGCCCCAGCATTTT,CASSTLGTGKEPQHF,-,TRBV5-1,-,TRBJ1-5
TGCAGCGTTGAAGGGACAGAGCTCTCTGGAAACACCATATATTTT,CSVEGTELSGNTIYF,-,TRBV29-1,-,TRBJ1-3
TGTGCCAGCAGGGACCCCGGGACAGCGTATGGCTACACCTTC,CASRDPGTAYGYTF,few,TRBV7-2,TRBD1,TRBJ1-2
TGTGCCAGCAGCCCGACCCGGGGGGCCCAAGAGACCCAGTACTTC,CASSPTRGAQETQYF,-,TRBV7-9,-,TRBJ2-5
TGCAGCGTTGATCCGGGGATGGACATTCAGTACTTC,CSVDPGMDIQYF,-,TRBV29-1,-,TRBJ2-4
TGTGCCTCTAGTGGAGCTAATGAAAAACTGTTTTTT,CASSGANEKLFF,few,TRBV30,-,TRBJ1-4
TGCAGTGCTAGCCCGATATCGGGACAGGGGATCGACACTGAAGCTTTCTTT,CSASPISGQGIDTEAFF,-,TRBV20-1,TRBD1,TRBJ1-1
TGTGCCACCAGTGCCCCAGGGTGGGGTGAGCAGTTCTTC,CATSAPGWGEQFF,-,TRBV24-1,-,TRBJ2-1
TGTGCCTGGAGTGAGTCAGTGTACGAGCAGTACTTC,CAWSESVYEQYF,few,TRBV30,-,TRBJ2-7
TGCGCCAGCCGGATTCCGGGACAGGGCACCTACGAGCAGTACTTC,CASRIPGQGTYEQYF,-,TRBV10-1,TRBD1,TRBJ2-7
TGCAGCGTTGATGCCCTTGGGGTTCCTAGGGGCCACGAGCAGTACTTC,CSVDALGVPRGHEQYF,-,TRBV29-1,-,TRBJ2-7
TGTGCCAGCAGTTCCATACAGGGGAAAGAGGCGGCAGATACGCAGTATTTT,CASSSIQGKEAADTQYF,few,TRBV28,TRBD1,TRBJ2-3
TGTGCCAGCAGTGACGGACAGGGCAGTTGGGGCAATCAGCCCCAGCATTTT,CASSDGQGSWGNQPQHF,-,TRBV12-3/TRBV12-4,TRBD1,TRBJ1-5
TGTGCCAGCAGCTCTACGGTCGGGGGGAATCAGCCCCAGCATTTT,CASSSTVGGNQPQHF,few,TRBV4-2,-,TRBJ1-5
TGTGCCAGCAGACCCAGAGGGAGCAATCAGCCCCAGCATTTT,CASRPRGSNQPQHF,few,TRBV12-3/TRBV12-4,-,TRBJ1-5
TGTGCCAGCTCCCCCCCCGGAGGGGGATTGAATCAGCCCCAGCATTTT,CASSPPGGGLNQPQHF,-,TRBV18,-,TRBJ1-5
TGTGCCAGCAGCACTAGTCTAGATACGCAGTATTTT,CASSTSLDTQYF,-,TRBV7-9,-,TRBJ2-3
TGTGCCAGCAGCCCCGAGCCGGGGGCCATTACCGGGGAGCTGTTTTTT,CASSPEPGAITGELFF,few,TRBV5-6,-,TRBJ2-2
TGTGCCAGCAGCCAACCAAATTCACCCCTCCACTTT,CASSQPNSPLHF,-,TRBV3-1,-,TRBJ1-6
TGTGCCAGCAGCCGGGACAGGGGAATCTACGAGCAGTACTTC,CASSRDRGIYEQYF,few,TRBV3-1,TRBD1,TRBJ2-7
TGTGCCAGCAGCCAACTCTTTAAAGATACGCAGTATTTT,CASSQLFKDTQYF,-,TRBV3-1,-,TRBJ2-3
TGTGCCAGCAGCACCTTCCAGGGTCAGGAAGAGACCCAGTACTTC,CASSTFQGQEETQYF,-,TRBV27,-,TRBJ2-5
TGTGCCAGCAGCTTAGTATTGCGGCAGGGGGCGGGTGGCTACACCTTC,CASSLVLRQGAGGYTF,-,TRBV7-8,TRBD1,TRBJ1-2
TGCAGTGGAGACAGGACTTACAACTATGGCTACACCTTC,CSGDRTYNYGYTF,-,TRBV20-1,-,TRBJ1-2